Presented here are 17 T cell receptor beta chains from one specimen sequenced in a study of shared clonotypes between healthy human individuals. The assay was immunoSEQ multiplex PCR, and TCRdb's table has in-frame clones only and misses some. The sample lists hundreds of thousands of clones, roughly 98% occurring once. Terminally differentiated effector memory CD45RA+ cells were excluded from the naive CD8 cells, which were CD45RO-negative and positively selected for CCR7. The sequencing sample was made of naive CD8+ T cells sorted from blood. The receptor source for this set is a man aged 25-45 years in good health.

The rearrangement uses TRBV6-5 and TRBJ1-1, with TRBD1 matching over 7 bases. Per germline, CDR1 MNHEY and CDR2 SVGAGI. The CDR3 spans 14 residues. Trimming removed 0 bases from V and 7 bases from J; junction bases left unmatched: 5. DNA for the CDR3: TGTGCCAGCAGTTACTCAGGGACAGCCCTTGAAGCTTTCTTT. Its translation: CASSYSGTALEAFF.

The chain combines TRBV11-2 with TRBJ1-1, with unresolved D. The CDR3 has 15 amino acids. CDR1 is SGHAT and CDR2 is FQNNGV in the germline V gene. Trimming removed 1 base at V and 5 bases at J, with 14 bases between. CDR3: CASSLVPHGYTEAFF. In nucleotides, the CDR3 is TGTGCCAGCAGCTTAGTCCCCCACGGTTATACTGAAGCTTTCTTT.

This CDR3 reads CASSQAARAPYEQYF. The CDR3 DNA follows: TGCGCCAGCAGCCAAGCCGCAAGGGCCCCCTACGAGCAGTACTTC. The genes are TRBV4-1 and TRBJ2-7; unclear D gene. The CDR3 loop spans 15 amino acids. The V end was cut by 1 base, the J end by 2 bases, with 12 bases between. The germline V gene has CDR1 MGHRA and CDR2 YSYEKL.

Remarks on this clone: This sample also contains other DNA sequences that code for the same CDR3. The chain recombines TRBV15 with TRBJ2-7; D is unclear. Germline loops: CDR1 LNHNV, CDR2 YYDKDF (reference sequence). The V end lost 0 bases, the J end lost 4 bases, and 4 bases lay between the germline ends. The CDR3 contains 12 residues. DNA for the CDR3: TGTGCCACCAGCAGAGATTTGTACGAGCAGTACTTC. The encoded protein is CATSRDLYEQYF.

The chain joins TRBV19 to TRBJ1-1; 8 bases line up with TRBD1. The CDR3 has 12 residues. CDR1 is LNHDA, CDR2 SQIVND, per germline (reference sequence). V lost 3 bases to trimming and J lost 10 bases; unmatched junction nucleotides: 4. This CDR3 is CASSIFGQGAFF. The CDR3 region has the DNA TGTGCCAGTAGTATCTTCGGACAGGGAGCTTTCTTT.

CDR3 sequence (DNA): TGTGCCAGCAGCTTAGTTCACCCCGGGGGCGAGCAGTACTTC. Its protein product is CASSLVHPGGEQYF. The chain combines TRBV7-2 with TRBJ2-7, with TRBD2 as a possible D gene (6 bases). The V end was cut by 1 base, the J end by 6 bases, with 13 bases between. The CDR3 spans 14 residues. The V gene's germline CDR1 is SGHTA and CDR2 FQGNSA.

The rearrangement links TRBV21-1 to TRBJ2-7; TRBD1, the table's D call, lacks a check against the DNA. TRBV21-1 is noted as a pseudogene. The CDR3 has 15 residues. CDR3 bases: TGTGCCAGCAGCGAACAGGGTGTACTATCCTACGAGCAGTACTTC. Amino acid sequence: CASSEQGVLSYEQYF.

This clone came up once. This chain links TRBV5-5 with TRBJ2-2; D is perhaps TRBD2 (5 bases). V gave up 0 bases and J gave up 11 bases, with 8 bases separating them. Germline CDR1 SGHKS, CDR2 YYEKEE (reference sequence). CDR3 length: 12 residues. CDR3 nucleotide sequence: TGTGCCAGCAGCTTGGGAGAGGGAGAGCTGTTTTTT. It yields the protein CASSLGEGELFF. Supplemented by reference TRBV5-5 and TRBJ2-2, the full variable domain reads DAGVTQSPTHLIKTRGQQVTLRCSPISGHKSVSWYQQVLGQGPQFIFQYYEKEERGRGNFPDRFSARQFPNYSSELNVNALLLGDSALYLCASSLGEGELFFGEGSRLTVL.

The genes are TRBV27 and TRBJ1-1; D is unresolved. Germline V gives CDR1 MNHEY, CDR2 SMNVEV (reference sequence). V gave up 8 bases and J gave up 3 bases, with 10 bases separating them. The CDR3 extends over 12 amino acids. The CDR3 loop reads CASGWAYTEAFF. The DNA for the CDR3 is TGTGCCAGCGGATGGGCGTACACTGAAGCTTTCTTT.

V gene TRBV6-5 combines with J gene TRBJ2-7; maybe TRBD1 (6 bases). The CDR3 totals 15 residues. The V end was cut by 2 bases, the J end by 2 bases, with 13 bases between. Germline CDR1 is MNHEY and CDR2 is SVGAGI. The CDR3 bases are TGTGCCAGCAGTTACGGTGGGGGCTCGGCCTACGAGCAGTACTTC. This gives the protein CASSYGGGSAYEQYF.

J is TRBJ2-3 and V is TRBV5-4, with 13 positions matching TRBD2. The CDR3 length is 16 residues. From germline, CDR1 is SGHNT and CDR2 YYREEE (reference sequence). Unmatched junction bases numbered 3, after V lost 1 base and J lost 4 bases. This CDR3 is CASSLTSGRVADTQYF. In DNA, the CDR3 is TGTGCCAGCAGCTTGACTAGCGGGAGGGTGGCAGATACGCAGTATTTT.

The rearrangement joins TRBV19 to TRBJ1-2, with D possibly being TRBD1 (6 bases). The germline gives CDR1 LNHDA, CDR2 SQIVND (reference sequence). The V end was cut by 4 bases, the J end by 3 bases, with 15 bases between. The CDR3 is 15 amino acids. The CDR3 protein is CASSTTGLWDYGYTF. The CDR3 bases are TGTGCCAGTAGTACCACAGGGTTGTGGGACTATGGCTACACCTTC. Full variable domain (outside the CDR3, taken from reference TRBV19 and TRBJ1-2): DGGITQSPKYLFRKEGQNVTLSCEQNLNHDAMYWYRQDPGQGLRLIYYSQIVNDFQKGDIAEGYSVSREKKESFPLTVTSAQKNPTAFYLCASSTTGLWDYGYTFGSGTRLTVV.

The chain recombines TRBV4-1 with TRBJ1-2; perhaps TRBD1 as D (5 bases). This CDR3 contains 15 residues. The germline CDR1 and CDR2 sequences are MGHRA and YSYEKL. Trimming shortened V by 4 bases and J by 3 bases, and 15 bases separated the two germline ends. The chain's CDR3 is CASSPERTGDYGYTF. In DNA form, the CDR3 reads TGCGCCAGCAGCCCAGAGCGAACAGGAGACTATGGCTACACCTTC.

The CDR3: CASSSIEAGLRHRNEQYF. The CDR3 coding sequence is TGTGCCAGCAGTTCTATAGAAGCGGGACTCCGCCACAGGAACGAGCAGTACTTC. The J gene is TRBJ2-7, the V gene TRBV27; 7 bases match TRBD2. V lost 4 bases to trimming and J lost 5 bases; unmatched junction nucleotides: 20. CDR1 is MNHEY and CDR2 is SMNVEV in the germline V gene (reference sequence). CDR3 length: 18 residues.

This clone was seen a few times. The CDR3 DNA is TGTGCCAGCCTTAAAAATGAGCAGTTCTTC. As protein: CASLKNEQFF. This chain joins TRBV2 and TRBJ2-1, with no clear D. CDR3 length: 10 residues. V was shortened by 8 bases and J by 7 bases, with 6 bases between the two germline ends. The germline gives CDR1 SNHLY, CDR2 FYNNEI.

About this clone: In the same sample, other DNA sequences code for this CDR3. The chain joins TRBV7-9 to TRBJ2-7; 7 bases fit TRBD1. Germline assignment: CDR1 SEHNR and CDR2 FQNEAQ (reference sequence). The CDR3 contains 14 residues. With V trimmed by 4 bases and J by 2 bases, 5 bases remained unmatched. In DNA form, the CDR3 reads TGTGCCAGCAGCTCACGTCAGGGGGCCTACGAGCAGTACTTC. It yields the protein CASSSRQGAYEQYF.

On this clone itself: Other DNA sequences within the sample encode an identical CDR3. J is TRBJ2-7 and V is TRBV5-1; 7 nucleotides align to TRBD1. The V and J ends lost 0 bases and 4 bases, in that order; junction bases with no gene match: 4. CDR1 and CDR2 from the germline V gene are SGHRS and YFSETQ. The CDR3 spans 14 residues. The DNA for the CDR3 is TGCGCCAGCAGCTTGGAGGACAGGCCTTACGAGCAGTACTTC. As protein: CASSLEDRPYEQYF.